This TCR beta chain was captured in a study of cytomegalovirus exposure and HLA in healthy donors. Findings and limits, study-wide: Earlier analysis yielded a pattern in which most TCR beta V segments were productive about 90% or about 30% of the time. A few of the chains that were CMV-associated were confirmed in vitro to be specific for CMV antigens. Presence/absence analyses treated sequencing depth as roughly uniform across donors.

Regarding this clone: Antigen: not known.

CDR1 is LNHNV and CDR2 is YYDKDF in the germline V gene (reference sequence). CDR3 length: 14 residues. Unmatched junction bases numbered 1, after V lost 3 bases and J lost 1 base. PCR amplification relied on 60 Vbeta primers (plus 13 Jbeta primers). Method: immunoSEQ multiplex PCR; TCRdb's copy keeps in-frame clones and lacks some. Of more than 75,000 clones listed, 84% were seen once; the top ten hold about 5.6%. The chain has TRBV15 and TRBJ1-2; TRBD1 aligns across 8 bases. The sequence was collected from a woman aged 18-35 years in good health and CMV-seropositive. Input material: PBMCs. The CDR3 DNA follows: TGTGCCACCAGCAGGGACAGGGTTAACTATGGCTACACCTTC. As protein: CATSRDRVNYGYTF.